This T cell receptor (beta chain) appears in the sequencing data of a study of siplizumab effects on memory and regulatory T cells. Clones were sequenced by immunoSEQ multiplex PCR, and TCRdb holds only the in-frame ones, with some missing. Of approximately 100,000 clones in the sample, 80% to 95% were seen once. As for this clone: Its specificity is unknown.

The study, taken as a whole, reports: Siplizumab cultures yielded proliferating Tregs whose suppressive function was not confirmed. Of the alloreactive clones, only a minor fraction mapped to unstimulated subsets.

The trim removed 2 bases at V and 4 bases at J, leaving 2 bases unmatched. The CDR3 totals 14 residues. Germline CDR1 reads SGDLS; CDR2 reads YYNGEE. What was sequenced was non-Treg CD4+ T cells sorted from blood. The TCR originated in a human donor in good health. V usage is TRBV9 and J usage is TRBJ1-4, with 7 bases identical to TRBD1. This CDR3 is CASSVSGGNEKLFF. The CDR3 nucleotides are TGTGCCAGCAGCGTTTCAGGGGGTAATGAAAAACTGTTTTTT.